What follows are 3 T cell receptor beta chains derived from one specimen sequenced in a study of T cells after yellow fever vaccination. From the 5' RACE reads, TCRdb called clonotypes with MiXCR, one entry per CDR3 protein. There are under 550,000 distinct CDR3 sequences in the sample; about a fifth occur only once, and about 16% lies in the top ten. The sequences come from PBMCs, collected around 3 weeks after the first yellow fever vaccination. The origin of the receptors is a young man who received the YFV17D yellow fever vaccine.

This clonotype occurred a few times. CDR3: CASSPTSGGRTYEQYF. CDR3 nucleotides: TGTGCCAGCAGTCCTACTAGCGGGGGGCGTACCTACGAGCAGTACTTC. The chain joins TRBV7-9 to TRBJ2-7; TRBD2 agrees at 12 bases. This CDR3 spans 16 amino acids. The germline V gene encodes CDR1 SEHNR and CDR2 FQNEAQ (reference sequence). V was pared by 6 bases and J by 2 bases, with 8 bases of the junction left unmatched.

The genes are TRBV10-3 and TRBJ2-2, with a weak D call TRBD1 (6 bases). The CDR3 loop spans 14 amino acids. Per germline, CDR1 ENHRY and CDR2 SYGVKD. Trimming took 6 bases from V and 5 from J, leaving 13 bases between them. The CDR3 bases are TGTGCCATCAGCCCCCCCACAGGGACCGGGGAGCTGTTTTTT. Protein sequence: CAISPPTGTGELFF.

The rearrangement uses TRBV6-5 and TRBJ2-1, with D uncertain. In germline, CDR1 is MNHEY, CDR2 SVGAGI. This CDR3 has 13 residues. The V end lost 2 bases, the J end lost 6 bases, and 8 bases lay between the germline ends. Here the CDR3 reads CASSYGLLNEQFF. CDR3 DNA sequence: TGTGCCAGCAGTTACGGCCTCCTCAATGAGCAGTTCTTC.